This T cell receptor (beta chain) was recovered during a study of blood T cell repertoires in COVID-19 (dated by TCRdb to 2020 to 2022). For context, the study as a whole: Collaborator samples came from the United States, Italy and Spain and covered acute and convalescent phases of COVID-19. The prospective study material was composed of cDNA or gDNA derived from T cells, B-cell-depleted T cells, or PBMCs. The dataset comprised deeply sampled blood TCRbeta repertoires from subjects exposed to, actively infected with, or recovered from COVID-19. The repertoires were made available in a free public database intended to serve as a resource for research on the immune response to SARS-CoV-2. The samples were drawn from two sources: the first 160 participants of the ongoing ImmuneRACE study, and fewer than 1,500 subjects contributed by 6 global collaborators. Nearly every sample came with metadata listing a de-identified subject ID, COVID-19 status, age in years and sex. Where available, HLA class I and class II types were obtained from metadata supplied by the sample provider rather than from assay-based typing. The paper's findings and limits, for the study overall: How much clinical and demographic metadata was included differed by source and by participant, and the metadata was provided uncurated.

TCRbeta CDR3 regions were amplified from genomic DNA by means of the immunoSEQ Assay, a bias-controlled multiplex PCR. As for the original processing: The number of nucleated cells in each sample was estimated by amplification of reference gene primers within the assay. To quantify the absolute abundance of each unique TCRbeta CDR3 rearrangement, sequence reads were collapsed and filtered. For each sample, productive Simpson clonality was calculated as the square root of Simpson's diversity index over productive rearrangements. The immuneACCESS repertoire file appears here via TCRdb, limited to in-frame rearrangements. These files lack a portion of the clones; in checked studies, under half of the deficit traces to unresolved V genes, and the cause of the others is not known. V, J and clone size derive from that table, while D and trimming were established from the DNA sequence. Here the sample has 250,000 to 350,000 clones; approximately 86% occur a single time. The ten largest clonotypes hold approximately 2% of the sample.

A second Seattle source provided samples from volunteer blood donors who had recovered from COVID-19. Collaborating institutions collected whole blood in K2EDTA tubes following their own protocols. For TCRbeta analysis, collaborators shipped samples as frozen whole blood, isolated PBMCs, or DNA extracted from either of those sample types. In the case of this clone: It lacks a known antigen. Base qualities were left out, and no much larger clone turns up one base away. At the DNA level, this CDR3 is encoded by other sequences in the same sample as well.

The junction shows trimming of 5 bases on V and 7 bases on J, and the gene matches do not reach 3 bases of it. CDR1 and CDR2, looked up from the germline V gene, are SGHTA and FQGNSA. The cysteine opens and the phenylalanine closes a CDR3 of 14 amino acids. CDR3 DNA is the only sequence kept; it has 42 bases, read in frame from the first base. The source is a woman aged 25 to 39 who had recovered from COVID-19. The rearrangement combines TRBV7-2 with TRBJ1-4, with 11 central nucleotides matching TRBD1. The sequenced sample was peripheral blood. In nucleotides, the sequence is TGTGCCAGCAGCCCGGGACAGGGGGGTGAAAAACTGTTTTTT. Its amino acids are CASSPGQGGEKLFF.